These 15 T cell receptor beta chains were all obtained from the same sample, sequenced in a study of blood T cell repertoires in COVID-19. Sequencing used immunoSEQ multiplex PCR; TCRdb keeps in-frame clones, though not all of them. The profile covers around 200,000 clones, with approximately 80% appearing a single time and roughly 6.8% taken by the ten largest. The sequencing input was peripheral blood. These receptor sequences come from a human donor in a cohort sampled during active COVID-19.

The chain combines TRBV4-1 with TRBJ2-1, with TRBD2 identical over 8 bases. The CDR3 covers 20 residues. V gave up 0 bases and J gave up 0 bases; unmatched junction bases: 13. CDR1 is MGHRA, CDR2 YSYEKL, per germline. In DNA form, the CDR3 reads TGCGCCAGCAGCCAAGACGGGGGGCCAGCGGGGGCCCCCTCCTACAATGAGCAGTTCTTC. Residues: CASSQDGGPAGAPSYNEQFF.

The chain links TRBV4-2 to TRBJ2-2, with D perhaps matching TRBD1 (6 bases). CDR3 length equals 18 residues. Trimming removed 3 bases at V and 0 bases at J, with 17 bases between. Germline CDR1 LGHNA, CDR2 YNFKEQ. The CDR3 is CASSQRLRQESNTGELFF. CDR3 DNA sequence: TGTGCCAGCAGCCAGAGACTTAGACAGGAATCGAACACCGGGGAGCTGTTTTTT.

The chain couples TRBV7-9 to TRBJ1-3; 7 positions match TRBD1. V trimming: 7 bases; J trimming: 4 bases; junction bases outside the gene matches: 16. The CDR3 is 17 residues long. Per germline, CDR1 SEHNR and CDR2 FQNEAQ (reference sequence). Here the CDR3 DNA reads TGTGCCAGCATGCCGGGGGACAGAGTTCGTTGGGGAAACACCATATATTTT. This sequence encodes CASMPGDRVRWGNTIYF.

The chain joins TRBV19 to TRBJ1-1; no reliable D call. This CDR3 spans 14 amino acids. V lost 8 bases to trimming and J lost 0 bases, with 13 bases between them. The germline V gene has CDR1 LNHDA and CDR2 SQIVND (reference sequence). CDR3 nucleotide sequence: TGTGCCAGTCGAGAGACGGGGATGAACACTGAAGCTTTCTTT. Protein: CASRETGMNTEAFF.

J is TRBJ2-1 and V is TRBV7-3; D perhaps matches TRBD2 (6 bases). Trimming pared 2 bases from V and 5 bases from J, leaving 13 bases between. Germline V gives CDR1 SGHTA, CDR2 FQGTGA. CDR3 length equals 15 residues. CDR3 sequence (DNA): TGTGCCAGCAGCTTACGCCGGGGGAACAACAATGAGCAGTTCTTC. Protein sequence: CASSLRRGNNNEQFF.

The chain carries TRBV6-2 or TRBV6-3 and TRBJ2-6; D may be TRBD1 (7 bases). In germline, CDR1 is MNHEY, CDR2 SVGEGT. The CDR3 length is 18 residues. The V and J ends lost 1 base and 2 bases respectively, with 15 bases between them. CDR3 coding DNA: TGTGCCAGCAGTTACTACCGCGGGACAGCTACTGGGGCCAACGTCCTGACTTTC. It encodes CASSYYRGTATGANVLTF.

The V and J genes are TRBV2 and TRBJ1-1; 8 bases align to TRBD1. This CDR3 region has 15 residues. V dropped 4 bases and J dropped 2; count of bases not matched to a gene: 6. CDR1 SNHLY and CDR2 FYNNEI come from the germline V gene. CDR3: CASSAGQGRNTEAFF. The CDR3 DNA follows: TGTGCCAGCAGTGCAGGACAGGGTAGAAACACTGAAGCTTTCTTT. Full variable domain (rest looked up from reference TRBV2 and TRBJ1-1): EPEVTQTPSHQVTQMGQEVILRCVPISNHLYFYWYRQILGQKVEFLVSFYNNEISEKSEIFDDQFSVERPDGSNFTLKIRSTKLEDSAMYFCASSAGQGRNTEAFFGQGTRLTVV.

V and J are TRBV19 and TRBJ2-3, with 8 bases aligning to TRBD1. CDR3 size: 14 residues. J was trimmed by 6 bases and V by 3 bases; bases with no gene match: 5. Germline-derived CDR1 and CDR2 are LNHDA and SQIVND (reference sequence). Written as DNA, the CDR3 is TGTGCCAGTAGTATGAGCCGGGACAGGGATACGCAGTATTTT. Translation: CASSMSRDRDTQYF. The full variable domain, with the rest looked up from reference TRBV19 and TRBJ2-3, is DGGITQSPKYLFRKEGQNVTLSCEQNLNHDAMYWYRQDPGQGLRLIYYSQIVNDFQKGDIAEGYSVSREKKESFPLTVTSAQKNPTAFYLCASSMSRDRDTQYFGPGTRLTVL.

This chain uses TRBV6-6 with TRBJ2-7; 9 nucleotides agree with TRBD2. This CDR3 comprises 15 residues. With 1 base clipped from V and 5 bases from J, the junction kept 6 bases outside the gene matches. CDR1 and CDR2 from the germline V gene are MNHNY and SVGAGI (reference sequence). The CDR3 protein is CASSYFPSGENEQYF. In DNA form, the CDR3 reads TGTGCCAGCAGTTACTTCCCTAGCGGGGAGAACGAGCAGTACTTC.

The rearrangement joins TRBV5-4 to TRBJ2-5, with 7 bases identical to TRBD1. The J segment lost 2 bases and the V segment lost 4 bases, leaving 2 bases of the junction unmatched. Germline-derived CDR1 and CDR2 are SGHNT and YYREEE (reference sequence). The CDR3 consists of 13 residues. CDR3 bases: TGTGCCAGCAGCCAGGGACAGCAAGAGACCCAGTACTTC. Amino acids: CASSQGQQETQYF. The whole variable domain, filled in from reference TRBV5-4 and TRBJ2-5, reads ETGVTQSPTHLIKTRGQQVTLRCSSQSGHNTVSWYQQALGQGPQFIFQYYREEENGRGNFPPRFSGLQFPNYSSELNVNALELDDSALYLCASSQGQQETQYFGPGTRLLVL.

Only a few counts were recorded for this clone. The chain recombines TRBV5-4 with TRBJ2-1; 9 nucleotides line up with TRBD1. Germline V gives CDR1 SGHNT, CDR2 YYREEE (reference sequence). The length of the CDR3 is 15 residues. J lost 9 bases, V lost 5 bases, and 12 bases had no gene match. Written as DNA, the CDR3 is TGTGCCAGCAGAACAGGGGGCAAAGCGGTCAGTGAGCAGTTCTTC. Protein product: CASRTGGKAVSEQFF. The variable domain in full, completed from reference TRBV5-4 and TRBJ2-1, reads ETGVTQSPTHLIKTRGQQVTLRCSSQSGHNTVSWYQQALGQGPQFIFQYYREEENGRGNFPPRFSGLQFPNYSSELNVNALELDDSALYLCASRTGGKAVSEQFFGPGTRLTVL.

V and J are TRBV23-1 and TRBJ1-1; 8 positions agree with TRBD1. TRBV23-1 is labeled an ORF, and its function is uncertain. J was trimmed by 3 bases and V by 1 base; bases with no gene match: 4. This CDR3 region has 15 residues. The CDR3: CASSQLQGEHTEAFF. The CDR3 nucleotides read TGCGCCAGCAGTCAATTACAGGGGGAACACACTGAAGCTTTCTTT.

The CDR3 nucleotides read TGTGCCAGCAGCTTAGCGCGGGCAATTACTGGAAACACCATATATTTT. Translation: CASSLARAITGNTIYF. V and J are TRBV7-2 and TRBJ1-3; D is uncertain. V dropped 0 bases and J dropped 2 bases, with 11 bases sitting between them. In germline, CDR1 is SGHTA, CDR2 FQGNSA. The CDR3 extends over 16 amino acids.

This sequence joins TRBV11-2 and TRBJ1-4; D is unclear. CDR3 length: 12 residues. Germline V lookup: CDR1 SGHAT, CDR2 FQNNGV. V was cut by 5 bases and J by 13 bases, with 14 bases left in between. CDR3 bases: TGTGCCAGCAGCCTTGCGGGGTGGGGACTGTTTTTT. Protein: CASSLAGWGLFF.

The chain combines TRBV2 with TRBJ1-2, with 7 bases fitting TRBD1. Germline V gene sequence: CDR1 SNHLY, CDR2 FYNNEI. V was clipped by 7 bases and J by 3 bases; unmatched bases: 11. The CDR3 runs 15 residues. The CDR3 DNA follows: TGTGCCAGCACTATGGAACGGGACAGTTACTATGGCTACACCTTC. This gives the protein CASTMERDSYYGYTF.